The 21 T cell receptor beta chains below were found in one sample sequenced in a study of spatial heterogeneity in lung cancer. Regarding the study as a whole: Tumors with more nonsynonymous mutations had more expanded intratumoral alpha and beta TCRs.

Specified time point: sample taken at primary tumor resection. From the 5' RACE reads, TCRdb called clonotypes with MiXCR, one entry per CDR3 protein. The data show 9,500 to 10,000 distinct CDR3 sequences, roughly 6% seen once. Which antigens these TCRs recognize remains unknown. The source material was lung tumor tissue, sampled at surgery. Receptors were obtained from a male donor with early-stage non-small cell lung cancer.

This clonotype was detected many times. This rearrangement joins TRBV5-1 to TRBJ1-2, with no clear D. The germline V and J ends were trimmed by 0 bases and 5 bases, with 5 bases remaining between them. This CDR3 has 12 amino acids. The V gene's germline CDR1 is SGHRS and CDR2 YFSETQ. CDR3 sequence (DNA): TGCGCCAGCAGCTTGGGGGGATATGGCTACACCTTC. This translates into CASSLGGYGYTF.

This clonotype was observed many times. This chain joins TRBV10-3 and TRBJ2-3; TRBD2 aligns across 7 bases. This CDR3 region has 14 residues. The V and J ends lost 8 bases and 5 bases, in that order; junction bases with no gene match: 10. Looked up from germline, CDR1 is ENHRY and CDR2 is SYGVKD. The CDR3 sequence: CAIGPGTNVDTQYF. CDR3 nucleotide sequence: TGTGCCATCGGGCCCGGGACTAATGTAGATACGCAGTATTTT.

The V and J genes are TRBV19 and TRBJ2-3; D call uncertain. The V end was cut by 4 bases, the J end by 3 bases, with 11 bases between. CDR1 is LNHDA and CDR2 is SQIVND in the germline V gene (reference sequence). The CDR3 contains 14 residues. The CDR3 is CASSSLAGTDTQYF. The CDR3 coding sequence is TGTGCCAGTAGTAGCTTAGCTGGTACAGATACGCAGTATTTT.

This clonotype has ten or more counts. The chain recombines TRBV7-9 with TRBJ1-6; D remains ambiguous. The germline V and J ends were trimmed by 3 bases and 5 bases, with 2 bases remaining between them. CDR1 and CDR2 from the germline V gene are SEHNR and FQNEAQ (reference sequence). CDR3 length: 12 residues. CDR3: CASSFHNSPLHF. The DNA of the CDR3 is TGTGCCAGCAGCTTCCATAATTCACCCCTCCACTTT.

A word on this clonotype: A junction boundary mismatches the germline segment, possibly from a read error. The CDR3 loop is CASSTVQPNQPHHF. The DNA of the CDR3 is TGTGCCAGTAGTACAGTACAGCCTAATCAGCCCCACCATTTT. The chain uses TRBV19 and TRBJ1-5; D gene ambiguous. The CDR3 contains 14 residues. CDR1 and CDR2 (germline): LNHDA, SQIVND (reference sequence).

This clonotype was seen many times. The chain employs TRBV12-3 or TRBV12-4 and TRBJ2-3, with D possibly TRBD1 on 6 matching bases. The CDR3 length is 13 residues. The V gene lost 5 bases and the J gene lost 5 bases, with 11 bases spanning the gap. CDR3 protein: CASSNSRGDTQYF. CDR3 DNA sequence: TGTGCCAGCAGTAACTCCAGGGGAGATACGCAGTATTTT.

Many counts were recorded for this clonotype. The chain combines TRBV27 with TRBJ1-2; the D gene is possibly TRBD1 (5 bases). This CDR3 comprises 15 residues. Germline assignment: CDR1 MNHEY and CDR2 SMNVEV (reference sequence). V was trimmed by 3 bases and J by 2 bases, leaving 13 bases between them. For the CDR3, the DNA is TGTGCCAGCAGTTTCCGCAGGGTCGGGAACTATGGCTACACCTTC. As protein: CASSFRRVGNYGYTF.

This clonotype has ten or more counts. This chain links TRBV5-1 with TRBJ1-4; no clear D gene. V dropped 0 bases and J dropped 0 bases, with 6 bases sitting between them. CDR1 is SGHRS and CDR2 is YFSETQ in the germline V gene. CDR3 length equals 15 residues. CDR3 sequence (DNA): TGCGCCAGCAGCTTGGGGTATGCAACTAATGAAAAACTGTTTTTT. It encodes CASSLGYATNEKLFF.

The sample holds many counts of this clonotype. The V call is TRBV12-3 or TRBV12-4, the J call TRBJ2-6, with D possibly being TRBD2 (6 bases). V was pared by 6 bases and J by 1 base, with 19 bases between. CDR3 length: 18 amino acids. This CDR3 is CASRTEPGVGSGANVLTF. The CDR3 DNA is TGTGCCAGCAGGACTGAACCGGGGGTAGGGTCTGGGGCCAACGTCCTGACTTTC.

This clonotype has a count of ten or more. This sequence joins TRBV5-1 and TRBJ1-1; no firm D call. Germline V lookup: CDR1 SGHRS, CDR2 YFSETQ. The CDR3 consists of 13 residues. Trimming removed 4 bases from V and 0 bases from J, with 7 bases in between. The CDR3 DNA sequence: TGCGCCAGCAGCACCCTATTGAACACTGAAGCTTTCTTT. This gives the protein CASSTLLNTEAFF. The full variable domain, with the rest looked up from reference TRBV5-1 and TRBJ1-1, is KAGVTQTPRYLIKTRGQQVTLSCSPISGHRSVSWYQQTPGQGLQFLFEYFSETQRNKGNFPGRFSGRQFSNSRSEMNVSTLELGDSALYLCASSTLLNTEAFFGQGTRLTVV.

V gene TRBV29-1 combines with J gene TRBJ2-2; no clear D. There are 11 residues in the CDR3. CDR1 and CDR2 from the germline V gene are SQVTM and ANQGSEA. The ends were cut back, 5 bases at V and 1 base at J, with 2 bases in the middle. CDR3 nucleotides: TGCAGCGTTAAGAACACCGGGGAGCTGTTTTTT. Translated: CSVKNTGELFF.

This clonotype is medium-sized within its sample. The chain carries TRBV7-3 and TRBJ2-3, with D unclear. The V end lost 6 bases, the J end lost 0 bases, and 10 bases lay between the germline ends. This CDR3 spans 14 amino acids. Germline V lookup: CDR1 SGHTA, CDR2 FQGTGA. CDR3: CASSPLGSTDTQYF. DNA for the CDR3: TGTGCCAGCAGTCCCTTAGGGAGCACAGATACGCAGTATTTT.

This clonotype was recorded at least ten times. This chain links TRBV12-3 or TRBV12-4 with TRBJ2-7; D is undetermined. V lost 4 bases and J lost 6, with 10 bases in between. This CDR3 region has 12 residues. In nucleotides, the CDR3 is TGTGCCAGCAGTTCCGCAGGAACCGAGCAGTACGTC. It yields the protein CASSSAGTEQYV.

This clonotype showed up many times. This chain connects TRBV6-1 to TRBJ2-7; 7 bases map to TRBD1. Looked up from germline, CDR1 is MNHNS and CDR2 is SASEGT. V lost 6 bases and J lost 6; bases outside the gene matches: 8. CDR3 length: 13 amino acids. The CDR3 DNA reads as TGTGCCAGCAGCCAGAACAGGGGCTCCGAGCAGTACGTC. Translating gives CASSQNRGSEQYV.

This clonotype was picked up many times. This chain connects TRBV30 to TRBJ2-2; 10 bases fit TRBD2. Germline V gene data show CDR1 as GTSNPN and CDR2 as SVGIG (reference sequence). The V and J ends lost 5 bases and 3 bases, in that order; junction bases with no gene match: 6. The CDR3 runs 15 residues. CDR3 amino acids: CAWQPSGRHTGELFF. The CDR3 nucleotides read TGTGCCTGGCAACCTAGCGGGAGACACACCGGGGAGCTGTTTTTT.

This clonotype was seen at least ten times. The CDR3 DNA reads TGCAGTGCTAGAGATTTTAGCGGGAGGGCCGTTGAGCAGTTCTTC. This codes for CSARDFSGRAVEQFF. V and J are TRBV20-1 and TRBJ2-1, with 11 bases lining up with TRBD2. From germline, CDR1 is DFQATT and CDR2 SNEGSKA (reference sequence). The CDR3 is made up of 15 amino acids. The junction had 7 bases not matched to a gene; V was cut back by 0 bases and J by 9 bases.

At least ten counts were recorded for this clonotype. The chain recombines TRBV11-2 with TRBJ2-7, with 12 bases matching TRBD2. Looked up from germline, CDR1 is SGHAT and CDR2 is FQNNGV. The junction had 12 bases not matched to a gene; V was cut back by 4 bases and J by 2 bases. The CDR3 has 18 residues. This chain's CDR3 is CASSSLTSGRGSPYEQYF. The CDR3 DNA reads TGTGCCAGCAGCTCCCTGACTAGCGGGAGAGGTTCCCCCTACGAGCAGTACTTC. Drawing the rest from reference TRBV11-2 and TRBJ2-7, the complete variable domain is EAGVAQSPRYKIIEKRQSVAFWCNPISGHATLYWYQQILGQGPKLLIQFQNNGVVDDSQLPKDRFSAERLKGVDSTLKIQPAKLEDSAVYLCASSSLTSGRGSPYEQYFGPGTRLTVT.

This chain uses TRBV19 with TRBJ1-4; D remains unclear. Germline V gene data show CDR1 as LNHDA and CDR2 as SQIVND (reference sequence). The CDR3 is 13 residues long. Trimming left V 3 bases short and J 5 bases short, with 7 bases between. This CDR3 reads CASSIGVNEKLFF. CDR3 in DNA: TGTGCCAGTAGTATCGGAGTAAATGAAAAACTGTTTTTT.

This clonotype was counted at least ten times. This chain links TRBV20-1 with TRBJ2-1; TRBD2 agrees at 7 bases. V was pared by 5 bases and J by 8 bases, with 9 bases of the junction left unmatched. This CDR3 has 13 amino acids. CDR1 is DFQATT, CDR2 SNEGSKA, per germline (reference sequence). The DNA for the CDR3 is TGCAGTGCTCCAGGACTAGTACGGGATGAGCAGTTCTTC. Residues: CSAPGLVRDEQFF.

The sample holds many counts of this clonotype. This chain joins TRBV28 and TRBJ1-2, with D perhaps matching TRBD1 (5 bases). V lost 2 bases, J lost 2 bases, and 21 bases lay in between. Germline CDR1 and CDR2: MDHEN and SYDVKM. CDR3 length: 18 residues. The CDR3: CASSLNGAGIRENYGYTF. CDR3 in DNA: TGTGCCAGCAGTTTAAATGGGGCAGGGATAAGGGAGAACTATGGCTACACCTTC.

This clonotype showed up many times. The chain has TRBV14 and TRBJ2-3, with 8 bases identical to TRBD1. Germline V gene sequence: CDR1 SGHDN, CDR2 FVKESK. The trim removed 0 bases at V and 2 bases at J, leaving 7 bases unmatched. The CDR3 runs 17 residues. CDR3 DNA: TGTGCCAGCAGCCAAGATCAAACAGGGGGATTCACAGATACGCAGTATTTT. Encoded protein: CASSQDQTGGFTDTQYF.